The clone carrying this T cell receptor (beta chain) has a count of ten or more. Through a sample-barcoded 5' primer and a J-beta primer mix, a second PCR was run for roughly 6 to 12 cycles. TCRdb re-called the 5' RACE reads through MiXCR, storing one row per CDR3 protein. The table shows about 1,800,000 distinct CDR3 sequences, with 25% to 30% occurring only once. These data come from a study of blood T cells in healthy people across ages. Material: blood. This clonotype was sampled from a woman in her 30s in good health.

DNA of the CDR3: TGTGCCAGCTGGGCAGGGAAATCCGGGGCCAACGTCCTGACTTTC. Translating it yields CASWAGKSGANVLTF. V usage is TRBV7-9 and J usage is TRBJ2-6, with D possibly TRBD1 on 5 matching bases. V was cut by 8 bases and J by 4 bases, with 15 bases left in between. Per germline, CDR1 SEHNR and CDR2 FQNEAQ (reference sequence). The CDR3 consists of 15 residues.